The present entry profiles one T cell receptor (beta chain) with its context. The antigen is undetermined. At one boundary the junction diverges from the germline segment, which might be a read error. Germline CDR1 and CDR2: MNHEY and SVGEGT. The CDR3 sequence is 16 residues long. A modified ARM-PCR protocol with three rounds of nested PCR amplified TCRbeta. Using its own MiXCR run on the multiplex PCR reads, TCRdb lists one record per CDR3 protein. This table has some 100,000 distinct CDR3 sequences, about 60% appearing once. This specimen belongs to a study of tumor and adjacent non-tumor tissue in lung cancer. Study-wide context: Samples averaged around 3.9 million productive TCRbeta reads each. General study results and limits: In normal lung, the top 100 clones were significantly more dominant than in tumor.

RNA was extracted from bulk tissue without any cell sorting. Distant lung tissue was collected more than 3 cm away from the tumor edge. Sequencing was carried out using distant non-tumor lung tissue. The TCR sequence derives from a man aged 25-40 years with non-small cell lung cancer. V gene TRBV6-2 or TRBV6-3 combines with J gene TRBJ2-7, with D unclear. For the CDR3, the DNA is TGTGCCAGCACCTTAGGCGACGTTCGAATCTCCTACGAGCAGTACTTT. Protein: CASTLGDVRISYEQYF.